One and the same sample provided the 31 T cell receptor beta chains below, sequenced in a study of blood T cell repertoires in COVID-19. This table comes from immunoSEQ multiplex PCR, and its TCRdb copy is limited to in-frame clones, with some not included. The sample includes about 24,000 clones, 87% of them seen just once. The sequenced material came from peripheral blood. These receptors came from a human donor with active COVID-19. The donor label of this sample is uncertain.

The table lists this clone with a count of one. Here the CDR3 reads CASSRGGVRETQYF. CDR3 DNA sequence: TGTGCCAGCAGCCGAGGGGGGGTCCGAGAGACCCAGTACTTC. This chain connects TRBV9 to TRBJ2-5; TRBD2 might be the D (7 bases). Germline lookup yields CDR1 SGDLS and CDR2 YYNGEE. This CDR3 is 14 amino acids long. Between the trimmed V and J ends, which lost 4 bases and 4 bases, there was a span of 14 bases.

The chain links TRBV5-1 to TRBJ1-3; D perhaps matches TRBD1 (6 bases). Trimming pared 6 bases from V and 1 base from J, leaving 11 bases between. Germline values: CDR1 SGHRS, CDR2 YFSETQ. The CDR3 is 14 amino acids. CDR3 loop: CASTQGSSGNTIYF. CDR3 nucleotide sequence: TGCGCCAGCACCCAGGGGTCTTCTGGAAACACCATATATTTT. The full variable domain, its missing parts supplied by reference TRBV5-1 and TRBJ1-3, is KAGVTQTPRYLIKTRGQQVTLSCSPISGHRSVSWYQQTPGQGLQFLFEYFSETQRNKGNFPGRFSGRQFSNSRSEMNVSTLELGDSALYLCASTQGSSGNTIYFGEGSWLTVV.

The rearrangement uses TRBV15 and TRBJ2-1, with D unclear. This CDR3 region has 15 residues. The germline V gene has CDR1 LNHNV and CDR2 YYDKDF (reference sequence). Deletions cut 5 bases from V and 9 bases from J, with 20 bases between. Here the CDR3 DNA reads TGTGCCACCAGCCCCACACCCCAAGGCGACATTGAGCAGTTCTTC. This codes for CATSPTPQGDIEQFF.

This clone occurred once. J is TRBJ1-1 and V is TRBV5-5; D call uncertain. The CDR3 extends over 13 amino acids. Trimming pared 6 bases from V and 4 bases from J, leaving 13 bases between. Germline V CDR1 and CDR2: SGHKS, YYEKEE (reference sequence). In DNA, the CDR3 is TGTGCCAGCAACCATCATGTGCGCACTGAAGCTTTCTTT. Residues: CASNHHVRTEAFF.

CDR3 coding DNA: TGTGCCATCAGTGAGTCGAGCGGGGATGAGCAGTTCTTC. Translating it yields CAISESSGDEQFF. The chain has TRBV10-3 and TRBJ2-1; 7 bases agree with TRBD2. The germline CDR1 and CDR2 sequences are ENHRY and SYGVKD. The CDR3 covers 13 residues. J lost 8 bases, V lost 0 bases, and 1 base had no gene match.

This chain joins TRBV27 and TRBJ2-7, with a weak D call TRBD1 (5 bases). Looked up from germline, CDR1 is MNHEY and CDR2 is SMNVEV (reference sequence). This CDR3 has 13 amino acids. The germline V and J ends were trimmed by 6 bases and 2 bases, with 11 bases remaining between them. The CDR3 DNA sequence: TGTGCCAGCAGGGGGCTTCTTCCCTACGAGCAGTACTTC. Protein product: CASRGLLPYEQYF.

The chain recombines TRBV3-1 (or the pseudogene TRBV3-2) with TRBJ1-1; a weak D match, TRBD1 (5 bases). The germline CDR1 and CDR2 sequences are LGHDT and YNNKEL (reference sequence). The CDR3 is made up of 13 amino acids. The V end lost 4 bases, the J end lost 11 bases, and 17 bases lay between the germline ends. CDR3 DNA: TGTGCCAGCAGCCCCCGCGACCAGGGTGATGCTTTCTTT. This translates into CASSPRDQGDAFF.

The chain has TRBV9 and TRBJ2-1; 11 nucleotides match TRBD1. The V segment lost 0 bases and the J segment 8 bases; nucleotides outside the gene matches: 4. The CDR3 sequence is 15 residues long. CDR1 SGDLS and CDR2 YYNGEE come from the germline V gene. CDR3 sequence reads: CASSVAGQGDHEQFF. The CDR3 nucleotides read TGTGCCAGCAGCGTAGCGGGACAGGGGGACCATGAGCAGTTCTTC.

The CDR3 region has the DNA TGTGCCAGCAGCGACAGGCTCGGGGAGCTGTTTTTT. Its protein product is CASSDRLGELFF. The chain carries TRBV7-3 and TRBJ2-2, with D possibly TRBD1 on 6 matching bases. Germline-derived CDR1 and CDR2 are SGHTA and FQGTGA. CDR3 length: 12 residues. Trimming took 5 bases from V and 7 from J, leaving 8 bases between them.

This clone ranks as medium-sized. The V and J genes are TRBV7-9 and TRBJ2-7; 8 nucleotides match TRBD1. Germline CDR1 is SEHNR and CDR2 is FQNEAQ (reference sequence). This CDR3 spans 15 amino acids. Losses at the gene ends were 5 bases for V and 4 bases for J; bases not matched to a gene: 10. In DNA form, the CDR3 reads TGTGCCAGCAGCGGCGGACAGGGTCACGCTTACGAGCAGTACTTC. Its protein product is CASSGGQGHAYEQYF.

V gene TRBV4-1 combines with J gene TRBJ1-2; D unclear. The V gene's germline CDR1 is MGHRA and CDR2 YSYEKL. Trimming stripped 0 bases from V and 8 bases from J, with 7 bases between. This CDR3 comprises 12 residues. CDR3 sequence: CASSQDLGGYTF. The DNA of the CDR3 is TGCGCCAGCAGCCAAGATCTAGGCGGCTACACCTTC.

This clone occurred a few times. This chain's CDR3 is CASSPAPGGGGTEAFF. The CDR3, as DNA: TGTGCCAGCTCACCAGCTCCAGGGGGCGGCGGCACTGAAGCTTTCTTT. The V and J genes are TRBV18 and TRBJ1-1; 8 nucleotides line up with TRBD1. CDR1 is KGHSH, CDR2 LQKENI, per germline. Unmatched junction bases numbered 9, after V lost 2 bases and J lost 4 bases. The CDR3 is 16 amino acids.

The chain recombines TRBV3-1 (or the pseudogene TRBV3-2) with TRBJ1-2; D gene ambiguous. V lost 4 bases and J lost 8, with 11 bases in between. The V gene's germline CDR1 is LGHDT and CDR2 YNNKEL (reference sequence). The length of the CDR3 is 12 residues. CDR3 residues: CASSPRAGGYTF. In DNA form, the CDR3 reads TGTGCCAGCAGCCCCCGCGCGGGGGGCTACACCTTC.

This clone appeared a few times. The chain is built from TRBV4-1 and TRBJ2-7, with 8 bases fitting TRBD1. V dropped 3 bases and J dropped 3; count of bases not matched to a gene: 4. Per the germline V gene, CDR1 is MGHRA and CDR2 is YSYEKL. The CDR3 length is 14 residues. The CDR3 nucleotides read TGCGCCAGCAGCCACGGGGACAGGTTCTACGAGCAGTACTTC. Translating gives CASSHGDRFYEQYF.

The chain carries TRBV6-2 or TRBV6-3 and TRBJ1-6; weak D call: TRBD1 (5 bases). This CDR3 has 15 amino acids. Trimming left V 5 bases short and J 2 bases short, with 10 bases between. Germline V CDR1 and CDR2: MNHEY, SVGEGT. The CDR3 region is CASSVETAYNSPLHF. In nucleotides, the CDR3 is TGTGCCAGCAGTGTTGAGACAGCCTATAATTCACCCCTCCACTTT.

The chain recombines TRBV5-1 with TRBJ2-5; 7 bases agree with TRBD2. The length of the CDR3 is 16 residues. Germline assignment: CDR1 SGHRS and CDR2 YFSETQ. Trimming took 0 bases from V and 5 from J; bases not matched to a gene: 10. The CDR3 here is CASSLGDAGEWETQYF. In nucleotides, the CDR3 is TGCGCCAGCAGCTTGGGGGATGCGGGGGAGTGGGAGACCCAGTACTTC. The whole variable domain, remainder taken from reference TRBV5-1 and TRBJ2-5, is KAGVTQTPRYLIKTRGQQVTLSCSPISGHRSVSWYQQTPGQGLQFLFEYFSETQRNKGNFPGRFSGRQFSNSRSEMNVSTLELGDSALYLCASSLGDAGEWETQYFGPGTRLLVL.

The genes are TRBV18 and TRBJ2-3; the match to TRBD1 covers 7 bases. The trim removed 6 bases at V and 2 bases at J, leaving 11 bases unmatched. The germline CDR1 and CDR2 sequences are KGHSH and LQKENI. This CDR3 is 16 amino acids long. CDR3 DNA sequence: TGTGCCAGCTCCTCCGGGCGAACAGGGGTCACAGATACGCAGTATTTT. This gives the protein CASSSGRTGVTDTQYF.

J is TRBJ1-2 and V is TRBV27, with 8 bases that match TRBD1. CDR3 size: 14 residues. CDR1 and CDR2 from the germline V gene are MNHEY and SMNVEV (reference sequence). The V and J ends lost 3 bases and 8 bases, in that order; junction bases with no gene match: 8. The CDR3 reads CASSFSTGVDGYTF. The CDR3 DNA reads TGTGCCAGCAGTTTCTCGACAGGGGTCGACGGCTACACCTTC.

The chain couples TRBV7-8 to TRBJ2-5; 7 bases line up with TRBD2. V was pared by 4 bases and J by 1 base, with 6 bases of the junction left unmatched. CDR1 and CDR2 from the germline V gene are SGHVS and FQNEAQ. This CDR3 contains 15 residues. CDR3 in DNA: TGTGCCAGCAGCTCATGGGACTATTTCCAAGAGACCCAGTACTTC. Translated, it gives CASSSWDYFQETQYF. Full variable domain (missing parts from reference TRBV7-8 and TRBJ2-5): GAGVSQSPRYKVAKRGQDVALRCDPISGHVSLFWYQQALGQGPEFLTYFQNEAQLDKSGLPSDRFFAERPEGSVSTLKIQRTQQEDSAVYLCASSSWDYFQETQYFGPGTRLLVL.

V gene TRBV19 combines with J gene TRBJ2-7; 9 nucleotides agree with TRBD1. From germline, CDR1 is LNHDA and CDR2 SQIVND (reference sequence). This CDR3 is 14 amino acids long. V was clipped by 9 bases and J by 1 base; unmatched bases: 7. In nucleotides, the CDR3 is TGTGCCAGCCTACCGGGACAGGGATCCTACGAGCAGTACTTC. Translated, it gives CASLPGQGSYEQYF.

The rearrangement links TRBV23-1 to TRBJ1-2; tentative D call: TRBD1 (6 bases). TRBV23-1 is flagged as an ORF with uncertain function. V lost 3 bases and J lost 4, with 15 bases in between. The CDR3 contains 15 residues. CDR3 in DNA: TGCGCCAGCAGTCACTCCTGGGGGGGCTGCTATGGCTACACCTTC. Protein sequence: CASSHSWGGCYGYTF.

This chain connects TRBV7-9 to TRBJ1-6, with 8 positions matching TRBD1. The junction had 10 bases not matched to a gene; V was cut back by 8 bases and J by 4 bases. The CDR3 is 16 residues long. Looked up from germline, CDR1 is SEHNR and CDR2 is FQNEAQ (reference sequence). The CDR3 nucleotides are TGTGCCAGCCGTCATACCGACAGGGGATATAATTCACCCCTCCACTTT. Amino acids: CASRHTDRGYNSPLHF.

The V and J genes are TRBV11-3 and TRBJ2-1, with a possible D match to TRBD2 (5 bases). CDR3 length equals 17 residues. CDR1 is SGHNT, CDR2 YENEEA, per germline. V lost 3 bases, J lost 1 base, and 16 bases lay in between. In DNA, the CDR3 is TGTGCCAGCAGCTTTTCATGGTTTAGCGAGTCCTACAATGAGCAGTTCTTC. It encodes CASSFSWFSESYNEQFF.

The rearrangement uses TRBV19 and TRBJ1-2; 11 nucleotides agree with TRBD1. The CDR3 has 15 residues. Germline lookup yields CDR1 LNHDA and CDR2 SQIVND (reference sequence). Trimming took 3 bases from V and 7 from J; bases not matched to a gene: 7. The DNA of the CDR3 is TGTGCCAGTAGTATGGGGTCCGGGACAGGGGGTGGCTACACCTTC. Protein: CASSMGSGTGGGYTF.

This chain links TRBV10-2 with TRBJ1-4, with D uncertain. CDR1 is WSHSY, CDR2 SAAADI, per germline. Trimming pared 7 bases from V and 0 bases from J, leaving 9 bases between. This CDR3 spans 14 amino acids. The CDR3 region is CASTPEATNEKLFF. CDR3 DNA sequence: TGCGCCAGCACCCCAGAGGCAACTAATGAAAAACTGTTTTTT.

The chain employs TRBV20-1 and TRBJ2-2, with D hard to call. V gave up 3 bases and J gave up 6 bases, with 8 bases separating them. Germline CDR1 is DFQATT and CDR2 is SNEGSKA (reference sequence). The CDR3 totals 12 residues. The CDR3 DNA reads as TGCAGTGCTAGTTACGGAGCCGGGGAGCTGTTTTTT. Translating gives CSASYGAGELFF.

The V and J genes are TRBV4-1 and TRBJ1-1; unclear D gene. The CDR3 runs to 14 residues. Deletions cut 7 bases from V and 3 bases from J, with 15 bases between. The germline V gene has CDR1 MGHRA and CDR2 YSYEKL. The CDR3 bases are TGCGCCAGCACGTCGCAAGGAGGTTACACTGAAGCTTTCTTT. Protein product: CASTSQGGYTEAFF.

V is TRBV7-8 and J is TRBJ2-4; TRBD2 matches at 10 bases. CDR1 is SGHVS, CDR2 FQNEAQ, per germline. V dropped 5 bases and J dropped 0; count of bases not matched to a gene: 1. This CDR3 comprises 15 residues. The CDR3 coding sequence is TGTGCCAGCAGCCGGACTAGCGGAGCCAAAAACATTCAGTACTTC. Encoded protein: CASSRTSGAKNIQYF.

The V call is TRBV6-5, the J call TRBJ2-5; 7 bases agree with TRBD1. Trimming took 6 bases from V and 7 from J; bases not matched to a gene: 11. Germline assignment: CDR1 MNHEY and CDR2 SVGAGI. The CDR3 has 14 residues. CDR3 sequence: CASSRRTGPGTQYF. CDR3 bases: TGTGCCAGCAGCCGCCGGACAGGCCCGGGGACCCAGTACTTC.

The sample holds one count of this clone. The chain combines TRBV7-2 with TRBJ2-1; 8 nucleotides match TRBD2. The CDR3 is 15 residues long. The J segment lost 8 bases and the V segment lost 2 bases, leaving 8 bases of the junction unmatched. The germline V gene encodes CDR1 SGHTA and CDR2 FQGNSA. CDR3 nucleotide sequence: TGTGCCAGCAGCTTACTCGTGACTAGCGTTTATGAGCAGTTCTTC. It is translated as CASSLLVTSVYEQFF.

The rearrangement links TRBV19 to TRBJ1-5, with D maybe TRBD1 (6 bases). From germline, CDR1 is LNHDA and CDR2 SQIVND (reference sequence). The CDR3 has 18 amino acids. The ends were cut back, 3 bases at V and 4 bases at J, with 22 bases in the middle. The CDR3 nucleotides are TGTGCCAGTAGTATTATTTGGGACACAACCCGGTCAAATCAGCCCCAGCATTTT. It codes for CASSIIWDTTRSNQPQHF.